This T cell receptor beta chain came from a study of blood T cell repertoires in COVID-19. About the research overall: There were acute and convalescent COVID-19 samples, and they came from the United States, Italy and Spain. T cells, B-cell-depleted T cells, or PBMCs supplied cDNA or gDNA.

Authors' analysis steps: Estimated nucleated cell counts came from reference gene primer amplification. TCRdb's table, derived via immunoSEQ multiplex PCR, lists solely in-frame clones and lacks some. V, J and clone size are those of that table, while D and trimming were read from the DNA. The table lists roughly 160,000 clones, about 88% of them singletons. Germline V CDR1 and CDR2: ENHRY, SYGVKD. CDR3 length: 14 residues. Trimming took 5 bases from V and 2 from J, leaving 12 bases between them. The source of this sequence is a man between 60 and 75 years old with acute or convalescent COVID-19. Material for sequencing was peripheral blood. The gene calls are TRBV10-3 and TRBJ1-1, with D perhaps matching TRBD1 (5 bases). CDR3 residues: CAISRGLFNTEAFF. CDR3 nucleotides: TGTGCCATCAGTAGGGGTCTGTTCAACACTGAAGCTTTCTTT.